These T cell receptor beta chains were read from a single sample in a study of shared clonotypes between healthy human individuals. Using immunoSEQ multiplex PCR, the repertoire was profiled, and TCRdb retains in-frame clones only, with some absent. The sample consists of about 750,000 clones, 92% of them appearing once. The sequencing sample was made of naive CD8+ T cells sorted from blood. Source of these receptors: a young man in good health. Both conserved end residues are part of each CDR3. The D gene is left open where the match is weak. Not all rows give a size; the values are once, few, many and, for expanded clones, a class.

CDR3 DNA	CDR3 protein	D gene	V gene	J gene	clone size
TGTGCCAGCAGCCCGCGACAGGACCGGGAGACCCAGTACTTC	CASSPRQDRETQYF	.	TRBV6-6	TRBJ2-5	.
TGTGCCAGCAGCTTTCGGGGGGATCCCTACGAGCAGTACTTC	CASSFRGDPYEQYF	TRBD2	TRBV7-9	TRBJ2-7	.
TGTGCCAGCCGGGCGGGAGGAGCCGGGGAGCTGTTTTTT	CASRAGGAGELFF	TRBD2	TRBV27	TRBJ2-2	.
TGCAGCGTGACCCCCCCGTCATGTGAGAATGAGCAGTTCTTC	CSVTPPSCENEQFF	.	TRBV29-1	TRBJ2-1	.
TGTGCCAGCAGTGAGCGGCACGGACAGGTTGTAATGGGTGAGCAGTTCTTC	CASSERHGQVVMGEQFF	TRBD1	TRBV25-1	TRBJ2-1	.
TGTGCCAGCAGTCGCGGGGGCCTACTGAACTACGAGCAGTACTTC	CASSRGGLLNYEQYF	.	TRBV5-6	TRBJ2-7	.
TGTGCCAGCTCACCACCGGACAGGCCAACCTACGAGCAGTACTTC	CASSPPDRPTYEQYF	TRBD1	TRBV18	TRBJ2-7	.
TGTGCCAGCAGCTTAGGCCGCAGGGTTGCGAACACTGAAGCTTTCTTT	CASSLGRRVANTEAFF	.	TRBV13	TRBJ1-1	.
TGTGCCAGCAGCTTAACGTCCGTCGGGAGCCATTACAATGAGCAGTTCTTC	CASSLTSVGSHYNEQFF	.	TRBV7-6	TRBJ2-1	.
TGTGCCAGCAGCCGGGGACTCCCGAGTTTTAATGAGCAGTTCTTC	CASSRGLPSFNEQFF	.	TRBV27	TRBJ2-1	.
TGTGCCAGTAGTATCCTCGGGAGGGGACAGGGGCGTAATGAGCAGTTCTTC	CASSILGRGQGRNEQFF	TRBD1	TRBV19	TRBJ2-1	.
TGTGCCGATCAAAAGGGGACTAGCGGCCTCACAGATACGCAGTATTTT	CADQKGTSGLTDTQYF	TRBD2	TRBV11-2	TRBJ2-3	.
TGTGCCTGGAGTGTACGGGCATCTCTATCTTACAATGAGCAGTTCTTC	CAWSVRASLSYNEQFF	.	TRBV30	TRBJ2-1	.
TGTGCCACCAGCAGGGACAATTCCTACGAGCAGTACTTC	CATSRDNSYEQYF	.	TRBV15	TRBJ2-7	.
TGTGCCAGCAGCGGGGGGGCTAGCGGTCTACTCAATGAGCAGTTCTTC	CASSGGASGLLNEQFF	.	TRBV9	TRBJ2-1	.
TGTGCCAGCACGGGACTAGCGGGACCAACCGAGCAGTACTTC	CASTGLAGPTEQYF	TRBD2	TRBV7-9	TRBJ2-7	.
TGTGCCAGCAGTGAGATGGCAGGGGGGTTCCATAGCAATCAGCCCCAGCATTTT	CASSEMAGGFHSNQPQHF	TRBD1	TRBV6-1	TRBJ1-5	.
TGTGCCAGCAGCTCCCCGGGGCGTCAAGAGACCCAGTACTTC	CASSSPGRQETQYF	.	TRBV7-9	TRBJ2-5	.
TGCGCCAGCAGCCAATACGAGGGAGTTCCGTACTACGAGCAGTACTTC	CASSQYEGVPYYEQYF	.	TRBV4-3	TRBJ2-7	.
TGTGCCAGCTCCCCGATGGAGGGGCTGACCTACGAGCAGTACTTC	CASSPMEGLTYEQYF	.	TRBV9	TRBJ2-7	.
TGTGCCAGCAGCTCCGGAGGGGACAGCGGAAACACCATATATTTT	CASSSGGDSGNTIYF	TRBD1	TRBV2	TRBJ1-3	.
TGTGCCAGCAGTTCATACAGGGAAGGTCAGCCCCAGCATTTT	CASSSYREGQPQHF	.	TRBV27	TRBJ1-5	.
TGTGCCAGCAGAGACACACCGAACACTGAAGCTTTCTTT	CASRDTPNTEAFF	.	TRBV7-9	TRBJ1-1	.
TGTGCCAGCAGCTCGACAGAGGTGACTGAAGCTTTCTTT	CASSSTEVTEAFF	.	TRBV7-9	TRBJ1-1	.
TGTGCCAGGAGCGGGAGGAGTAGGTACGAGCAGTACTTC	CARSGRSRYEQYF	TRBD2	TRBV2	TRBJ2-7	few
TGTGCCAGCAGCTCGGACCGATGGGTTGACCATATTGGGTCTGAAGCTTTCTTT	CASSSDRWVDHIGSEAFF	.	TRBV7-9	TRBJ1-1	.
TGTGCCAGCAGCACACAAAAGCGGGAGGGGCCGGATGAGCAGTTCTTC	CASSTQKREGPDEQFF	TRBD2	TRBV11-3	TRBJ2-1	.
TGTGCCGCCAACCAGGGGGCGGGGGAGACCCAGTACTTC	CAANQGAGETQYF	TRBD1	TRBV6-5	TRBJ2-5	.
TGTGCCAGCAGCCCGGTCGGCGGCGGCCTCTACGAGCAGTACTTC	CASSPVGGGLYEQYF	.	TRBV5-8	TRBJ2-7	.
TGTGCCAGCCGGGCCGGCTCTGGAAACACCATATATTTT	CASRAGSGNTIYF	.	TRBV11-2	TRBJ1-3	.
TGCAGCGTTGACGGGGTTGGCGAGGGGAAACTAGCGTCTGAGCAGTTCTTC	CSVDGVGEGKLASEQFF	TRBD2	TRBV29-1	TRBJ2-1	.
TGTGCCAGCAGTTTACAGAACAGGGGAGGACAGCCCCAGCATTTT	CASSLQNRGGQPQHF	TRBD1	TRBV27	TRBJ1-5	.
TGTGCCAGCACAACAGGGGGCTCCTACGAGCAGTACTTC	CASTTGGSYEQYF	TRBD1	TRBV6-5	TRBJ2-7	.
TGCAGCGTTACCGAGTTCACAGATACGCAGTATTTT	CSVTEFTDTQYF	.	TRBV29-1	TRBJ2-3	.
TGTGCCAGCAGTTATATGGGGGGTTTATTGAATGAGCAGTTCTTC	CASSYMGGLLNEQFF	.	TRBV6-5	TRBJ2-1	once
TGTGCCACCAGCAGAGACAATTTTCGGGACAGACACAATGAGCAGTTCTTC	CATSRDNFRDRHNEQFF	TRBD1	TRBV15	TRBJ2-1	.
TGTGCCAGCAGTCCAGGGGGGCTCCGAGAGACCCAGTACTTC	CASSPGGLRETQYF	.	TRBV27	TRBJ2-5	.
TGTGCCAGCAACACAGCGGGAGATAACACCGGGGAGCTGTTTTTT	CASNTAGDNTGELFF	TRBD2	TRBV7-2	TRBJ2-2	.
TGTGCCAGCAGCTCCCTCAATAGCGGGCCCCACTTC	CASSSLNSGPHF	TRBD2	TRBV5-6	TRBJ2-5	.
TGTGCCAGCAGCTTAGAGGTGAGGGAGCCAGAGACCCAGTACTTC	CASSLEVREPETQYF	.	TRBV11-2	TRBJ2-5	.
TGTGCCAGCAGCGTGGGACAGTTCTACGAGCAGTACTTC	CASSVGQFYEQYF	TRBD1	TRBV5-6	TRBJ2-7	.
TGTGCCAGCTCACCGACCGGTCGGGACGGAGGCAATCAGCCCCAGCATTTT	CASSPTGRDGGNQPQHF	.	TRBV18	TRBJ1-5	once
TGTGCCAGCAGCTTCTTTCAGCCTAATGAAAAACTGTTTTTT	CASSFFQPNEKLFF	.	TRBV7-9	TRBJ1-4	.
TGCGCCAGCAGTGAGCTAACAGGACCCGGCACAGATACGCAGTATTTT	CASSELTGPGTDTQYF	.	TRBV10-1	TRBJ2-3	.
TGTGCCAGCAGCGGGACTAGCGGACTTTACGAGCAGTACTTC	CASSGTSGLYEQYF	TRBD2	TRBV7-9	TRBJ2-7	.
TGCAGCGTACTCTTATCCTACGAGCAGTACTTC	CSVLLSYEQYF	.	TRBV29-1	TRBJ2-7	once
TGTGCCAGCAGTTCTAGGGATTATAATGAGCAGTTCTTC	CASSSRDYNEQFF	.	TRBV27	TRBJ2-1	.
TGTGCCAGCAGCTTAGCGCCTCAGGGGGCTTACGAGCAGTACTTC	CASSLAPQGAYEQYF	TRBD1	TRBV7-9	TRBJ2-7	.
TGTGCCACCAGCCGAGGCGGTTACAATGAGCAGTTCTTC	CATSRGGYNEQFF	.	TRBV15	TRBJ2-1	.
TGTGCCAGCAGCCAAGGACTAGCGGGGTCGAACACCGGGGAGCTGTTTTTT	CASSQGLAGSNTGELFF	TRBD2	TRBV7-6	TRBJ2-2	once
TGTGCCAGCAGCCCCATCATCCAAATGTCCTACGAGCAGTACTTC	CASSPIIQMSYEQYF	.	TRBV7-8	TRBJ2-7	.